The 17 T cell receptor beta chains presented below share a single source sample, sequenced in a study of monozygotic twins with inflammatory bowel disease. TCRdb processed the 5' RACE reads again and assigns one entry to each CDR3 protein, with no DNA. The sample table includes approximately 400,000 distinct CDR3 sequences. The sequenced sample was blood. The receptors here all came from a human donor with ulcerative colitis or Crohn's disease, or a healthy co-twin of an affected twin (not recorded which).

V is TRBV15 and J is TRBJ2-1; TCRdb indicates TRBD1, and absent DNA this call remains unverified. There are 15 residues in the CDR3. Looked up from germline, CDR1 is LNHNV and CDR2 is YYDKDF (reference sequence). The CDR3 is CATREGAGGYNEQFF.

This sequence joins TRBV27 and TRBJ1-1. The germline V gene encodes CDR1 MNHEY and CDR2 SMNVEV (reference sequence). The length of the CDR3 is 14 residues. The CDR3 sequence: CASSIRGEGTEAFF.

The chain joins TRBV6-1 to TRBJ2-2; without DNA, the TCRdb call of TRBD1 cannot be checked. This CDR3 has 12 amino acids. Germline V gene lookup returns CDR1 MNHNS and CDR2 SASEGT. The CDR3 sequence: CAGQGLIGELFF.

The V gene is TRBV29-1, the J gene TRBJ2-7. The length of the CDR3 is 13 residues. The germline CDR1 and CDR2 sequences are SQVTM and ANQGSEA. CDR3 in amino acids: CSVEFGSNYEQYF.

The V call is TRBV7-9, the J call TRBJ2-1. Germline V gene lookup returns CDR1 SEHNR and CDR2 FQNEAQ (reference sequence). CDR3 length: 11 amino acids. The CDR3 sequence is CASTYGYEQFF. Full variable domain (missing parts from reference TRBV7-9 and TRBJ2-1): DTGVSQNPRHKITKRGQNVTFRCDPISEHNRLYWYRQTLGQGPEFLTYFQNEAQLEKSRLLSDRFSAERPKGSFSTLEIQRTEQGDSAMYLCASTYGYEQFFGPGTRLTVL.

This sequence joins TRBV28 and TRBJ2-1; TCRdb lists TRBD2, though no DNA is available to test this call. Germline V lookup: CDR1 MDHEN, CDR2 SYDVKM. There are 16 residues in the CDR3. The CDR3 reads CASSLLGTSGSHEQFF. Drawing the rest from reference TRBV28 and TRBJ2-1, the complete variable domain is DVKVTQSSRYLVKRTGEKVFLECVQDMDHENMFWYRQDPGLGLRLIYFSYDVKMKEKGDIPEGYSVSREKKERFSLILESASTNQTSMYLCASSLLGTSGSHEQFFGPGTRLTVL.

The chain couples TRBV12-3 or TRBV12-4 to TRBJ1-5. The CDR3 runs 15 residues. The chain's CDR3 is CASSTSPLRNQPQHF.

The chain combines TRBV12-3 or TRBV12-4 with TRBJ2-5; TCRdb's D gene call, TRBD1, goes unchecked for lack of DNA. The CDR3 runs to 17 residues. This CDR3 reads CASSSPRAGAVQETQYF.

V is TRBV6-5 and J is TRBJ2-5; TCRdb selects TRBD1, and the lack of DNA leaves this call unchecked. Germline lookup yields CDR1 MNHEY and CDR2 SVGAGI. There are 13 residues in the CDR3. The CDR3 reads CASSWTGKETQYF.

The chain has TRBV7-9 and TRBJ1-1. The CDR3 covers 14 residues. CDR1 and CDR2 (germline): SEHNR, FQNEAQ (reference sequence). This CDR3 is CASSLLMGNTEAFF.

V is TRBV4-1 and J is TRBJ1-1; without DNA, the TCRdb call of TRBD1 cannot be checked. This CDR3 has 14 residues. Germline CDR1 is MGHRA and CDR2 is YSYEKL. This CDR3 reads CASSPSQGRTEAFF.

This chain joins TRBV28 and TRBJ2-5; TCRdb selects TRBD2, and the lack of DNA leaves this call unchecked. Germline V gives CDR1 MDHEN, CDR2 SYDVKM. The CDR3 is 14 amino acids. CDR3 protein: CASTPGWRAETQYF.

This chain connects TRBV7-2 to TRBJ2-7; the TCRdb D gene call, TRBD1, has no DNA to confirm it. From germline, CDR1 is SGHTA and CDR2 FQGNSA. The CDR3 totals 17 residues. CDR3 loop: CASSLPPGTGPPYEQYF.

The chain has TRBV30 and TRBJ1-6. Germline V gives CDR1 GTSNPN, CDR2 SVGIG (reference sequence). This CDR3 is built from 14 residues. CDR3 region: CAWNRERVNSPLHF.

CDR3 region: CSALGRGNTEAFF. This chain links TRBV20-1 with TRBJ1-1. This CDR3 contains 13 residues. Per germline, CDR1 DFQATT and CDR2 SNEGSKA (reference sequence).

The rearrangement uses TRBV28 and TRBJ2-2; TCRdb selects TRBD2, and the lack of DNA leaves this call unchecked. Germline V gene data show CDR1 as MDHEN and CDR2 as SYDVKM. CDR3 length: 13 residues. CDR3: CASKQGGTGELFF.

This chain joins TRBV5-1 and TRBJ2-1; with no DNA, the TCRdb D assignment of TRBD2 cannot be verified. This CDR3 spans 13 amino acids. Germline V gene sequence: CDR1 SGHRS, CDR2 YFSETQ. The CDR3 sequence is CASTLAGANEQFF.